A single sample gave rise to the 9 T cell receptor beta chains below, sequenced in a study of identical twins. TCRdb reanalysed the 5' RACE reads using MiXCR and keeps one entry per CDR3 protein. The sample lists hundreds of thousands of distinct CDR3 sequences, approximately 8.3% occurring once. This sample was shared with a second study, whose subject was yellow fever vaccine responses in identical twins.

The material sequenced was memory (CD45RO+) T cells sorted from blood. The receptors here all came from a young woman in good health.

Many counts were recorded for this clonotype. This sequence joins TRBV11-2 and TRBJ2-7, with D perhaps matching TRBD1 (6 bases). Trimming shortened V by 1 base and J by 4 bases, and 14 bases separated the two germline ends. The CDR3 length is 15 residues. Looked up from germline, CDR1 is SGHAT and CDR2 is FQNNGV. The chain's CDR3 is CASSLVRGWEYEQYF. Written as DNA, the CDR3 is TGTGCCAGCAGCTTAGTCAGGGGTTGGGAGTACGAGCAGTACTTC.

The sample holds a few counts of this clonotype. V is TRBV12-3 or TRBV12-4 and J is TRBJ2-7; perhaps TRBD1 as D (6 bases). V lost 1 base and J 5 bases, leaving 15 bases between the germline ends. The CDR3 has 15 residues. CDR3 sequence: CASSLGTGRINEQYF. The CDR3 DNA sequence: TGTGCCAGCAGTTTAGGAACAGGGAGAATTAACGAGCAGTACTTC.

The chain links TRBV10-3 to TRBJ2-2; perhaps TRBD1 as D (6 bases). The length of the CDR3 is 15 residues. V was shortened by 7 bases and J by 4 bases, with 16 bases between the two germline ends. The germline gives CDR1 ENHRY, CDR2 SYGVKD. The CDR3 DNA reads TGTGCCATCACCGAACAGGGACCGTCCACCGGGGAGCTGTTTTTT. It yields the protein CAITEQGPSTGELFF.

In this sample, this clonotype turned up many times. V usage is TRBV7-2 and J usage is TRBJ2-7; D ambiguous. Germline lookup yields CDR1 SGHTA and CDR2 FQGNSA. The CDR3 sequence is 14 residues long. Deletions cut 6 bases from V and 2 bases from J, with 14 bases between. The CDR3: CASRKDQLPYEQYF. For the CDR3, the DNA is TGTGCCAGCAGGAAGGACCAGCTTCCCTACGAGCAGTACTTC.

This clonotype has a handful of counts. The V call is TRBV6-6, the J call TRBJ1-1; TRBD1 matches at 7 bases. Germline CDR1 MNHNY, CDR2 SVGAGI (reference sequence). The length of the CDR3 is 13 residues. V gave up 7 bases and J gave up 3 bases; unmatched junction bases: 5. Here the CDR3 reads CASKPDRDTEAFF. In nucleotides, the CDR3 is TGTGCCAGCAAGCCTGACAGGGACACTGAAGCTTTCTTT.

This clonotype was found many times. The chain has TRBV12-3 or TRBV12-4 and TRBJ2-7; 8 positions match TRBD1. The CDR3 extends over 13 amino acids. The V segment lost 2 bases and the J segment 5 bases; nucleotides outside the gene matches: 2. Written as DNA, the CDR3 is TGTGCCAGCAGTTTACAGGGGGCCCACGAGCAGTACTTC. It encodes CASSLQGAHEQYF.

The chain carries TRBV6-1 and TRBJ2-2, with D unresolved. The CDR3 runs 13 residues. The germline CDR1 and CDR2 sequences are MNHNS and SASEGT. Trimming shortened V by 8 bases and J by 6 bases, and 13 bases separated the two germline ends. CDR3 residues: CASRSWGSGELFF. The CDR3 DNA reads TGTGCCAGCCGATCGTGGGGATCCGGGGAGCTGTTTTTT.

There are many counts of this clonotype. The chain employs TRBV3-1 and TRBJ2-1; 9 positions match TRBD2. The germline CDR1 and CDR2 sequences are LGHDT and YNNKEL (reference sequence). Trimming at V came to 4 bases and at J to 6 bases, leaving 7 bases not matched to a gene. This CDR3 is built from 15 residues. CDR3 protein: CASSPELSGSNEQFF. The CDR3 DNA reads TGTGCCAGCAGCCCAGAGCTTAGCGGGAGCAATGAGCAGTTCTTC.

This clonotype was seen only a few times. V is TRBV11-2 and J is TRBJ2-2, with D unclear. Deletions cut 2 bases from V and 2 bases from J, with 6 bases between. The CDR3 runs 14 residues. From germline, CDR1 is SGHAT and CDR2 FQNNGV. CDR3 DNA: TGTGCCAGCAGCTTAAACCCCAACACCGGGGAGCTGTTTTTT. Its protein is CASSLNPNTGELFF.